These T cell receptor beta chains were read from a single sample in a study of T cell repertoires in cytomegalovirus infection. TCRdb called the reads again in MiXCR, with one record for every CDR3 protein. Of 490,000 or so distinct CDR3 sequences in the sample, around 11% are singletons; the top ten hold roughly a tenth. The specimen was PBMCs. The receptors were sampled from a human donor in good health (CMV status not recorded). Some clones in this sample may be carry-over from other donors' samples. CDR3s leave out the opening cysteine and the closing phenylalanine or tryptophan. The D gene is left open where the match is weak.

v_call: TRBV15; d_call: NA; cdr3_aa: ATSRVGGTEAF
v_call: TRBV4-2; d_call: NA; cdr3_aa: ASSQEGPEQY
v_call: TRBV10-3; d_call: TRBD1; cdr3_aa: AISETTGGSYEQY
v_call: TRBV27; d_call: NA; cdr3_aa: ASSLSRRTDTQY
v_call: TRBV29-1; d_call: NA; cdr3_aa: SVESRLTGELF
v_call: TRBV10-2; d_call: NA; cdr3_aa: AVLEGGGRGYGYT
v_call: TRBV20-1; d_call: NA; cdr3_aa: SAREEGGQPQH
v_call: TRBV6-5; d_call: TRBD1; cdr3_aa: ASSSDRGQETQY
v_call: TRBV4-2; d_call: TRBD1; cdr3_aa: ASSQGAGGGEKLF
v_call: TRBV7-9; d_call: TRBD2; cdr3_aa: ASSLGIGGLADPWEQY
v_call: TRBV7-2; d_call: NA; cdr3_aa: ASSLGSRQGPLPSSDSNQPQH
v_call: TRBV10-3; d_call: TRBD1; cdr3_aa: AISEKRTGAGNTIY
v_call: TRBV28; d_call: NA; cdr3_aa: AGSLGGGGQPQH
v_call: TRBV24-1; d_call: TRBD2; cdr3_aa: ATSARGRVETQY
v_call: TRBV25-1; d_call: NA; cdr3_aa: ASSDLGSAGNTIY
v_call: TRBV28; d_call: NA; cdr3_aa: ASSLGGGSGEQY
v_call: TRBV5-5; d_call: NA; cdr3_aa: ASSWRGGGTGTEAF
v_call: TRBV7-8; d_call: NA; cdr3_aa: ASSWGHTSNYGYT
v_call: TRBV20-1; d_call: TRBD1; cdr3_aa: SARVSQGTRYNEQF
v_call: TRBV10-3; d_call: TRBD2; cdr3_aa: AISEAGLAGVETGELF
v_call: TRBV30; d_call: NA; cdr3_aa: AWSTATGELF
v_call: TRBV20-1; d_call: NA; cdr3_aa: SAPSTGVNSNQPQH
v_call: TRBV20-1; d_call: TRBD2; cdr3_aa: SAALAGGLNEQF
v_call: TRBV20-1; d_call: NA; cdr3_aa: SARRPGPTRSYT
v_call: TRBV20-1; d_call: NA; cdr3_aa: SAREPQGGTQY
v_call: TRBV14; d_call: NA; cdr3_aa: ASSQVGAKYNSPLH
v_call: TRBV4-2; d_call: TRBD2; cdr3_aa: ASSRPGRATQY
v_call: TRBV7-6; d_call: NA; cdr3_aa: ASSLGEDKTYEQY
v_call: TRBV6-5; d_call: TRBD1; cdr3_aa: ASSYGQGGNEQY
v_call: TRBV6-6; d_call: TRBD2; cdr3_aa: ASSYGSGLPFQETQY
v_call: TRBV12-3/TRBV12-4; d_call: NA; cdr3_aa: ASSSQTHRRADVAQY
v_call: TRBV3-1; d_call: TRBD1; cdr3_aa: ASSHQQGWDTEAF
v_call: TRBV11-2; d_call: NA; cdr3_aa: ASSLAVEQY
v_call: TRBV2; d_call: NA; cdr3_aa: ASKKQKNTGELF
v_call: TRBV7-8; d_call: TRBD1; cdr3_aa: ASSLRQGATEKLF
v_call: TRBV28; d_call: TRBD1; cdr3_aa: ASSLVGGSEKLF
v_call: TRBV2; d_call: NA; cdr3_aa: ASRADVDHTEAF
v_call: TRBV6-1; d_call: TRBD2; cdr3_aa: ASRLAGGQDTQY
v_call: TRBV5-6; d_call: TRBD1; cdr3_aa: ASSDTGDANTIY
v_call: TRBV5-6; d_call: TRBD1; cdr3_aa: ASSPGTGIAGELF
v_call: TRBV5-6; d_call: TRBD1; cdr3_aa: ASSGRGGLGDQPQH
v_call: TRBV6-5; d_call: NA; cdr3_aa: ARRLGQGGPGETQY
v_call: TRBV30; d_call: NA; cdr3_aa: AWKAAQNEKLF
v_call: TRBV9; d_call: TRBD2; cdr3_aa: ASSLGTSGSKEQF
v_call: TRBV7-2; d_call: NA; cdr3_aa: ASSLNGRANLYEQF
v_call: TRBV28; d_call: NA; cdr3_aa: ASSPGGTQISNTEAF
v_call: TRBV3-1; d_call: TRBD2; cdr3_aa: ASSLRTSGGGETQY
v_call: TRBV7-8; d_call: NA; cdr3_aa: ASSSITGSSYEQY
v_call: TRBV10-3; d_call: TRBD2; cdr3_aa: AARTSGTDTQY
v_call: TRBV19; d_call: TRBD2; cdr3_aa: ASSTSGRAHEQF
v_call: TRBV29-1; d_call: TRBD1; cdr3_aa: SVGPGQGRLF
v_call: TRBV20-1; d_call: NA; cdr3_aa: SARGTSPSYNEQF
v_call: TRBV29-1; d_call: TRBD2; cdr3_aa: SVEDLEGGYGETQY
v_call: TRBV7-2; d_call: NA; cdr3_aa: ASSFSRNLGAKNIQY
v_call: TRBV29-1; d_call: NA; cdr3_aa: SVEKVTGELF
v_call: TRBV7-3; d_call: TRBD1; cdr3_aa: ASSPTGDGEQY
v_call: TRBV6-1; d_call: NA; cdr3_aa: AGGYEQY